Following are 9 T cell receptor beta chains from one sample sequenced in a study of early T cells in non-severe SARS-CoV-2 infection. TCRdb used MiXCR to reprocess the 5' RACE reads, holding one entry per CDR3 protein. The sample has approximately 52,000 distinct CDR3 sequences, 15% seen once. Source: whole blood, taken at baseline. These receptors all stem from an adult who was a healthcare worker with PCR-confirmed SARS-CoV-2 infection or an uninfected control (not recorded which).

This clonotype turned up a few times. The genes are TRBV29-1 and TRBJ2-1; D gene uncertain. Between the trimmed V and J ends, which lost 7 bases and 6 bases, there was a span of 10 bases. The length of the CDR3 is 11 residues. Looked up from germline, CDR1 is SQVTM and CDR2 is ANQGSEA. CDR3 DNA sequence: TGCAGCGGTACCTCACTCAATGAGCAGTTCTTC. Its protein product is CSGTSLNEQFF.

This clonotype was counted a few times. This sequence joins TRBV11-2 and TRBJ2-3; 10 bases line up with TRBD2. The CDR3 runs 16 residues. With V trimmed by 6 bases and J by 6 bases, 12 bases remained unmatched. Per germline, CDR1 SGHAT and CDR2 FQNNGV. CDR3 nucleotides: TGTGCCAGCAGTGCCTGGGAGCGGGAGGGCCTGGATACGCAGTATTTT. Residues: CASSAWEREGLDTQYF.

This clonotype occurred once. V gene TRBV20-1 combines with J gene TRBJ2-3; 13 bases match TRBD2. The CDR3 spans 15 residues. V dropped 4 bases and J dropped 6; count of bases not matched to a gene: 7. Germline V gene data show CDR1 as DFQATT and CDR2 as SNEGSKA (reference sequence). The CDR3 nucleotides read TGCAGTGCTAAGGGACTAGCGGGGCCCTGGGATACGCAGTATTTT. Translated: CSAKGLAGPWDTQYF.

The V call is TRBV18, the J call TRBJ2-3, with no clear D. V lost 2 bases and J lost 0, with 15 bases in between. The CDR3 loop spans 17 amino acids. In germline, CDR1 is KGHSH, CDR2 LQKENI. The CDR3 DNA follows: TGTGCCAGCTCACCAGTGGCCCCTTCTCCTAGCACAGATACGCAGTATTTT. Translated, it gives CASSPVAPSPSTDTQYF. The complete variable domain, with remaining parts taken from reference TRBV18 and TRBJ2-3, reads NAGVMQNPRHLVRRRGQEARLRCSPMKGHSHVYWYRQLPEEGLKFMVYLQKENIIDESGMPKERFSAEFPKEGPSILRIQQVVRGDSAAYFCASSPVAPSPSTDTQYFGPGTRLTVL.

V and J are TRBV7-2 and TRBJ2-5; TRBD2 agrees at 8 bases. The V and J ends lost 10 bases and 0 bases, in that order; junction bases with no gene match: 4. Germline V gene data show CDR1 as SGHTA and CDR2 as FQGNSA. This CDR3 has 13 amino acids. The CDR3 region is CANSGGDQETQYF. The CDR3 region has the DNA TGTGCCAACTCCGGGGGGGACCAAGAGACCCAGTACTTC.

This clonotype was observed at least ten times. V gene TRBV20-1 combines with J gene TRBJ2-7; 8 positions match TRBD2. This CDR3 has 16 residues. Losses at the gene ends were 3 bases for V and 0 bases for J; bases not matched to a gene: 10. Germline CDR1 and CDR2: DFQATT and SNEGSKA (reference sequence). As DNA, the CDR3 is TGCAGTGCTAGCTACAGCGGGGGCTCAAGCTCCTACGAGCAGTACTTC. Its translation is CSASYSGGSSSYEQYF.

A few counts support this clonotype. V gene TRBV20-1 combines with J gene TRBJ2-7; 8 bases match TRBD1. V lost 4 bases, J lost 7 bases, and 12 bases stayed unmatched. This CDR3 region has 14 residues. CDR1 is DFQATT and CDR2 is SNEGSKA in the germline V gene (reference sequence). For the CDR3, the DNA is TGCAGTGCTATCCGGGACAGGTCCTCGGATGAGCAGTACTTC. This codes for CSAIRDRSSDEQYF.

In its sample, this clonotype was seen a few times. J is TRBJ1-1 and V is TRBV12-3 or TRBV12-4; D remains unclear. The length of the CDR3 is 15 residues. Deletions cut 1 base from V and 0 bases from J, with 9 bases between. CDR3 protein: CASSLGSGMNTEAFF. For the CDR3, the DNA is TGTGCCAGCAGTTTAGGGTCAGGAATGAACACTGAAGCTTTCTTT.

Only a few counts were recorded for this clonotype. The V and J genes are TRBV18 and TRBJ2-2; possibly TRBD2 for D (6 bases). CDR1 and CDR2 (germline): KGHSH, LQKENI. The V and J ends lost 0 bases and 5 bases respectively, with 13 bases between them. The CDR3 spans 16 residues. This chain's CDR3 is CASSPPSAGGTGELFF. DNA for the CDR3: TGTGCCAGCTCACCACCCTCGGCAGGAGGGACCGGGGAGCTGTTTTTT.